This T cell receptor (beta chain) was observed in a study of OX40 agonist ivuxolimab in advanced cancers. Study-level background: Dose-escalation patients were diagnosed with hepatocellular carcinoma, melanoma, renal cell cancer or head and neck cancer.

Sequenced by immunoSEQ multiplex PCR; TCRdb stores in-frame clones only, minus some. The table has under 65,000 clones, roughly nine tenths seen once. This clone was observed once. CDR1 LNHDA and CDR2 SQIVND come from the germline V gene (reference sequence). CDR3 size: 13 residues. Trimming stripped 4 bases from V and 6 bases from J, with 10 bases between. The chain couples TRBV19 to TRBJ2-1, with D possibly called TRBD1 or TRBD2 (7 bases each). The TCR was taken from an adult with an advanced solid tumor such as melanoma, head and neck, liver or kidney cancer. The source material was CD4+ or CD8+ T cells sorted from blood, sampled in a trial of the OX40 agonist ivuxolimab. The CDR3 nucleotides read TGTGCCAGTAGTAGCAGGGGGGGCAATGAGCAGTTCTTC. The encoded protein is CASSSRGGNEQFF. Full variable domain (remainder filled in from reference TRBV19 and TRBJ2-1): DGGITQSPKYLFRKEGQNVTLSCEQNLNHDAMYWYRQDPGQGLRLIYYSQIVNDFQKGDIAEGYSVSREKKESFPLTVTSAQKNPTAFYLCASSSRGGNEQFFGPGTRLTVL.